Listed here are 5 T cell receptor beta chains from one sample, sequenced in a study of blood T cell repertoires in COVID-19. The table came from immunoSEQ multiplex PCR; TCRdb's copy has only in-frame clones and leaves some out. This sample carries tens of thousands of clones, around 83% of them seen once, and the ten largest clones take approximately 40%. Sequencing was carried out using peripheral blood. All receptors derive from an elderly man with acute or convalescent COVID-19.

This chain joins TRBV6-5 and TRBJ2-2; TRBD1 is a possible D gene (6 bases). The CDR3 is made up of 15 amino acids. Trimming cost V 4 bases and J 6 bases, with 15 bases left between them. Germline CDR1 is MNHEY and CDR2 is SVGAGI. The DNA of the CDR3 is TGTGCCAGCAGTTCTTTTACAGGGCCGGCCGGGGAGCTGTTTTTT. This gives the protein CASSSFTGPAGELFF.

The J gene is TRBJ2-1, the V gene TRBV5-8; no definite D call. The length of the CDR3 is 14 residues. Trimming pared 2 bases from V and 7 bases from J, leaving 13 bases between. Germline lookup yields CDR1 SGHTS and CDR2 YDEGEE. Here the CDR3 DNA reads TGTGCCAGCAGCTTCCGGTCTAAGTTGAATGAGCAGTTCTTC. Amino acid sequence: CASSFRSKLNEQFF.

This chain links TRBV6-7 with TRBJ2-3; 9 bases map to TRBD1. TRBV6-7 is classed as an ORF, of uncertain function. The CDR3 is 16 residues long. V lost 5 bases to trimming and J lost 2 bases; unmatched junction nucleotides: 8. The CDR3 DNA sequence: TGTGCCAGCAGTGAGGGGACAGGGCTGGACACAGATACGCAGTATTTT. It encodes CASSEGTGLDTDTQYF.

This rearrangement joins TRBV5-1 to TRBJ2-5; 7 bases align to TRBD1. V lost 5 bases to trimming and J lost 5 bases; unmatched junction nucleotides: 6. The germline V gene encodes CDR1 SGHRS and CDR2 YFSETQ. The CDR3 sequence is 13 residues long. CDR3 region: CASSRQGSETQYF. CDR3 nucleotide sequence: TGCGCCAGCAGTCGACAGGGCTCGGAGACCCAGTACTTC.

This chain uses TRBV3-1 (or the pseudogene TRBV3-2) with TRBJ2-5, with 12 bases that match TRBD2. J gave up 1 base and V 4 bases, and 4 bases lay outside the gene matches. The CDR3 totals 16 residues. In germline, CDR1 is LGHDT, CDR2 YNNKEL (reference sequence). Here the CDR3 DNA reads TGTGCCAGCAGCCCACTACTAGCGGGGGGCCAAGAGACCCAGTACTTC. The encoded protein is CASSPLLAGGQETQYF.